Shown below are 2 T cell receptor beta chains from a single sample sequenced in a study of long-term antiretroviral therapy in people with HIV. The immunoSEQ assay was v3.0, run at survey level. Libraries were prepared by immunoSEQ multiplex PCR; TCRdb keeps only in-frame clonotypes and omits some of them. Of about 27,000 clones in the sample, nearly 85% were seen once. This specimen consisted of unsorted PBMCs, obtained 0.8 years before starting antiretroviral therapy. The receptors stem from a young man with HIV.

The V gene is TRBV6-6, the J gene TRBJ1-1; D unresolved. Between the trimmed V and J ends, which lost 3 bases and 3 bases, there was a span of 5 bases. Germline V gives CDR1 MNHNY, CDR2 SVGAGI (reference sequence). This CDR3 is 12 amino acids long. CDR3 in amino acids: CASSYGDTEAFF. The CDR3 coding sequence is TGTGCCAGCAGTTATGGGGACACTGAAGCTTTCTTT.

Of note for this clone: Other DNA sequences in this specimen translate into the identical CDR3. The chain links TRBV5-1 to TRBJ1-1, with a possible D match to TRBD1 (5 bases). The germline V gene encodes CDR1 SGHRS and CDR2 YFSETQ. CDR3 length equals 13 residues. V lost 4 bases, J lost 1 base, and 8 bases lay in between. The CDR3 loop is CASSRTGNTEAFF. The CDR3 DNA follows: TGCGCCAGCAGCCGTACAGGGAACACTGAAGCTTTCTTT.